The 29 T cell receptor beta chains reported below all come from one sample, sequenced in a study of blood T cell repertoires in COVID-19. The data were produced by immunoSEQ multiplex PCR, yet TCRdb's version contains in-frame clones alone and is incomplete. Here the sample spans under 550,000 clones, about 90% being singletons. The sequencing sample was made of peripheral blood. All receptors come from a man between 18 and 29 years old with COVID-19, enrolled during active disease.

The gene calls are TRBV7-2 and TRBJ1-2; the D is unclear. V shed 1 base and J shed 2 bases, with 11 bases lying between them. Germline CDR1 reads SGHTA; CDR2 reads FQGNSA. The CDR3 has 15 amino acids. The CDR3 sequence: CASSLEPRPNYGYTF. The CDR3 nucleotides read TGTGCCAGCAGCTTAGAACCCAGGCCCAACTATGGCTACACCTTC.

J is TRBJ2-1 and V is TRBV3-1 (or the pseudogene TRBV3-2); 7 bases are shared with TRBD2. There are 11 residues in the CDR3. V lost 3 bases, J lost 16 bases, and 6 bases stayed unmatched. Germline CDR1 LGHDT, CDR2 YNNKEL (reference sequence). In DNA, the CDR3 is TGTGCCAGCAGCCACGCTAGCGGAGTATTCTTC. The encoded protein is CASSHASGVFF.

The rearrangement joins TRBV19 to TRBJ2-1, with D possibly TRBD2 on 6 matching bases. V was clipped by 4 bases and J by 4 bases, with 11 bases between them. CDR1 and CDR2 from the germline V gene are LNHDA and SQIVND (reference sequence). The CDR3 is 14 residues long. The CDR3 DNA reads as TGTGCCAGTAGTAATCGGGACTTTTACAATGAGCAGTTCTTC. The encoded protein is CASSNRDFYNEQFF. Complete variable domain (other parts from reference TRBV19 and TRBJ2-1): DGGITQSPKYLFRKEGQNVTLSCEQNLNHDAMYWYRQDPGQGLRLIYYSQIVNDFQKGDIAEGYSVSREKKESFPLTVTSAQKNPTAFYLCASSNRDFYNEQFFGPGTRLTVL.

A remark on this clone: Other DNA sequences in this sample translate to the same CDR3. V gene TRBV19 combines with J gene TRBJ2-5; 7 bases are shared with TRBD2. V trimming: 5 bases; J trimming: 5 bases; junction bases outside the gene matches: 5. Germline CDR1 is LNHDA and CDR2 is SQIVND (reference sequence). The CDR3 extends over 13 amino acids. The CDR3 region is CASSPPGGETQYF. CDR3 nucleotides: TGTGCCAGTAGTCCACCGGGGGGTGAGACCCAGTACTTC.

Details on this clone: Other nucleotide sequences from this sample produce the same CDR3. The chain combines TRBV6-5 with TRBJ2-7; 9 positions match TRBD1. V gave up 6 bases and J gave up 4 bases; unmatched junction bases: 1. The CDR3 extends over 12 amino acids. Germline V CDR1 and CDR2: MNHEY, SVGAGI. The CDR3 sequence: CASRDRGYEQYF. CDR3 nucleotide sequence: TGTGCCAGCAGGGACAGGGGTTACGAGCAGTACTTC.

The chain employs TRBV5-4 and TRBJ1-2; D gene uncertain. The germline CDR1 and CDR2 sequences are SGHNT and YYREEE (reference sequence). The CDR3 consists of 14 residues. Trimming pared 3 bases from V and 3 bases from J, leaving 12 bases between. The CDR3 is CASSWADRDYGYTF. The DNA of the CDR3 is TGTGCCAGCAGCTGGGCAGACCGCGACTATGGCTACACCTTC.

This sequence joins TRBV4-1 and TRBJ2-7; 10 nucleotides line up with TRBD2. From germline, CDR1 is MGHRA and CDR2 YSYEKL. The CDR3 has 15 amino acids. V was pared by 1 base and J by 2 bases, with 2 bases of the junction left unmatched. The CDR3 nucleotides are TGCGCCAGCAGCCAAGGGACTAGCGGAACCTACGAGCAGTACTTC. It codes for CASSQGTSGTYEQYF.

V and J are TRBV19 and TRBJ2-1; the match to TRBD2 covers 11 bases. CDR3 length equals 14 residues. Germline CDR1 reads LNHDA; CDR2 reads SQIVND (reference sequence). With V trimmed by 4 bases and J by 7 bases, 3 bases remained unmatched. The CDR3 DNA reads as TGTGCCAGTAGTACTAGCGGGGGGTATAATGAGCAGTTCTTC. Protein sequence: CASSTSGGYNEQFF.

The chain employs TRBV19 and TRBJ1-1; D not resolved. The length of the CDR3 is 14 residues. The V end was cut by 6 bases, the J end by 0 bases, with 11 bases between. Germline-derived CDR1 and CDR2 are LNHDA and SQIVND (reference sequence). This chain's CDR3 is CASRTDVMNTEAFF. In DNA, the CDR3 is TGTGCCAGTAGAACTGATGTGATGAACACTGAAGCTTTCTTT.

CDR3 DNA: TGTGCCAGCTCATCAGGAACCTGGGCCTACGAGCAGTACTTC. Translating it yields CASSSGTWAYEQYF. This chain links TRBV18 with TRBJ2-7, with unresolved D. The CDR3 runs 14 residues. CDR1 and CDR2 from the germline V gene are KGHSH and LQKENI. Trimming cost V 5 bases and J 2 bases, with 13 bases left between them.

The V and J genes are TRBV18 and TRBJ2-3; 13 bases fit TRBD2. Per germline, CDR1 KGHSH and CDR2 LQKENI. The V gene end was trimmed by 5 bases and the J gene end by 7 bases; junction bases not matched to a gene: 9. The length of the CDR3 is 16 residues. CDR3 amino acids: CASSSQLAGGRNTQYF. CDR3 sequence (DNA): TGTGCCAGCTCATCCCAACTAGCGGGAGGGCGGAATACGCAGTATTTT. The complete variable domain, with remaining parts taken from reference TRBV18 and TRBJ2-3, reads NAGVMQNPRHLVRRRGQEARLRCSPMKGHSHVYWYRQLPEEGLKFMVYLQKENIIDESGMPKERFSAEFPKEGPSILRIQQVVRGDSAAYFCASSSQLAGGRNTQYFGPGTRLTVL.

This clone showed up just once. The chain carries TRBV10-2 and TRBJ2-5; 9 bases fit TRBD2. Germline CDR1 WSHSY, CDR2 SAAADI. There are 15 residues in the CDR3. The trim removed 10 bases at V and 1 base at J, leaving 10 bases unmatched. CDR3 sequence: CATTLRGGAQETQYF. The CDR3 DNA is TGCGCCACCACGCTGCGGGGGGGGGCCCAAGAGACCCAGTACTTC.

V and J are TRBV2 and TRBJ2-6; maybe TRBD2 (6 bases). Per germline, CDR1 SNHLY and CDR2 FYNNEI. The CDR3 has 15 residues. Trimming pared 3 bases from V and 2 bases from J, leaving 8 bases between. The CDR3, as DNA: TGTGCCAGCAGTGATGGAGGGCCTGGGGCCAACGTCCTGACTTTC. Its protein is CASSDGGPGANVLTF.

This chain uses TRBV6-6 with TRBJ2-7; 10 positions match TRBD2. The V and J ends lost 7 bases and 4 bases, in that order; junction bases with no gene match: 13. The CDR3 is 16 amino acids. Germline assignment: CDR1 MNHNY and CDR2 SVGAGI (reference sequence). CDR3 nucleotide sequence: TGTGCCAGCAATCCATTCAGCGGGAGGGCCGGATACGAGCAGTACTTC. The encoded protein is CASNPFSGRAGYEQYF.

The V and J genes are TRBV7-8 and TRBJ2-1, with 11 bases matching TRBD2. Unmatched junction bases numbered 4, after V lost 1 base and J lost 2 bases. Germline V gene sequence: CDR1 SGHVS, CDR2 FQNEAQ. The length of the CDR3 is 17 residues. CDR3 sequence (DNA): TGTGCCAGCAGCTTAGGCGGGACTAGCGGAACCTACAATGAGCAGTTCTTC. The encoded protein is CASSLGGTSGTYNEQFF.

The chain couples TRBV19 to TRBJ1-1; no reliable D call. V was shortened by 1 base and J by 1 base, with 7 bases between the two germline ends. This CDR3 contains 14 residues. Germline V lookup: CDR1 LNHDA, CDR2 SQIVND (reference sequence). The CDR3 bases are TGTGCCAGTAGTATAGTAACCGGGAACACTGAAGCTTTCTTT. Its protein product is CASSIVTGNTEAFF.

Here the CDR3 reads CSAQSGSLYNEQFF. CDR3 sequence (DNA): TGCAGCGCACAATCCGGGAGCCTCTACAATGAGCAGTTCTTC. V usage is TRBV29-1 and J usage is TRBJ2-1, with D perhaps matching TRBD2 (6 bases). Germline CDR1 reads SQVTM; CDR2 reads ANQGSEA. The CDR3 is made up of 14 amino acids. Trimming shortened V by 7 bases and J by 3 bases, and 16 bases separated the two germline ends.

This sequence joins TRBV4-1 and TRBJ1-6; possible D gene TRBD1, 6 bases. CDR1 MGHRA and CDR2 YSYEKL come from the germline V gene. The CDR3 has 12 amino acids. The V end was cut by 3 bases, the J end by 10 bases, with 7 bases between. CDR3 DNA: TGCGCCAGCAGCCACCAGGGGTCACCCCTCCACTTT. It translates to CASSHQGSPLHF.

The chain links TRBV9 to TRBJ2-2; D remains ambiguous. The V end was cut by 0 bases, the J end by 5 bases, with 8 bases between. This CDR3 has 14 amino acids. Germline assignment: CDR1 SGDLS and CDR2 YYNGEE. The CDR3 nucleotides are TGTGCCAGCAGCGTAGAGTTGGCTACCGGGGAGCTGTTTTTT. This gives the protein CASSVELATGELFF.

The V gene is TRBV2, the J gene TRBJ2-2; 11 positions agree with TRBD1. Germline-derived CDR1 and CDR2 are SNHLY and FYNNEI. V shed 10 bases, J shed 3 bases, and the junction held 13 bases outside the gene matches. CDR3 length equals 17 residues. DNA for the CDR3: TGTGCCACCAATCCCCAGGACAGGGGGCTTTACACCGGGGAGCTGTTTTTT. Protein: CATNPQDRGLYTGELFF.

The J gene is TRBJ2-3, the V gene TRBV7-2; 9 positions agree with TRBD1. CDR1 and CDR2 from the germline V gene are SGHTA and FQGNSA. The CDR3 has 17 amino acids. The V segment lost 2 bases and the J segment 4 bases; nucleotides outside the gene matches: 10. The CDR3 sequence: CASSLYSPGQGPDTQYF. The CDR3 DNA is TGTGCCAGCAGCTTATATTCTCCGGGACAGGGACCAGATACGCAGTATTTT.

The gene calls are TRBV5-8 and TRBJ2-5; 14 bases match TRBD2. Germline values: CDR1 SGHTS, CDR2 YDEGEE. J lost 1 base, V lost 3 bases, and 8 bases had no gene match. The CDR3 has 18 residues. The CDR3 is CASSSGTSGGAGQETQYF. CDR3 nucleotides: TGTGCCAGCAGCTCCGGGACTAGCGGGGGAGCCGGCCAAGAGACCCAGTACTTC.

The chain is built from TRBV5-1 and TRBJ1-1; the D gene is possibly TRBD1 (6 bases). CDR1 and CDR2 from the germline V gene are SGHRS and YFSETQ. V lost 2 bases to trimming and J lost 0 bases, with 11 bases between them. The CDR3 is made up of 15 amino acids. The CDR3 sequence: CASSLQGPLNTEAFF. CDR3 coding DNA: TGCGCCAGCAGCTTACAGGGTCCCTTGAACACTGAAGCTTTCTTT.

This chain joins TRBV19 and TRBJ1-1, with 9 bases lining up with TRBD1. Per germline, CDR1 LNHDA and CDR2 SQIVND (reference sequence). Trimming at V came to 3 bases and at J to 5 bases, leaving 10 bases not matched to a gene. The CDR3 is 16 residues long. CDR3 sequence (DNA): TGTGCCAGTAGTATTCCGACAGGGGGACTTCGGACTGAAGCTTTCTTT. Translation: CASSIPTGGLRTEAFF.

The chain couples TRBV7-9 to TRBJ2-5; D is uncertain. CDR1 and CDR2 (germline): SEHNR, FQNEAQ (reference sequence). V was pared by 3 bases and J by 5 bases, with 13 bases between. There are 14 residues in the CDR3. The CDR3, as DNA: TGTGCCAGCAGCTTGGCCGCTAGTAGGGAGACCCAGTACTTC. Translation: CASSLAASRETQYF. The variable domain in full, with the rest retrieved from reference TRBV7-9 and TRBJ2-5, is DTGVSQNPRHKITKRGQNVTFRCDPISEHNRLYWYRQTLGQGPEFLTYFQNEAQLEKSRLLSDRFSAERPKGSFSTLEIQRTEQGDSAMYLCASSLAASRETQYFGPGTRLLVL.

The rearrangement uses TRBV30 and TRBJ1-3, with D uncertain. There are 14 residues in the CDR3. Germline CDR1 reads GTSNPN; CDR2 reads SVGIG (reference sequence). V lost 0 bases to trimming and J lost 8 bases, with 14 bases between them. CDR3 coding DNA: TGTGCCTGGAGTGTAGGAAGCACCGGGGACACCATATATTTT. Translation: CAWSVGSTGDTIYF.

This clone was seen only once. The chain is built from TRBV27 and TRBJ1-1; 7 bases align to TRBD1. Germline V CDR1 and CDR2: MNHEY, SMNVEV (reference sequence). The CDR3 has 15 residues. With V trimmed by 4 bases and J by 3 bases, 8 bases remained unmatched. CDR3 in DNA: TGTGCCAGCAGTTATCAGGGGGGTACCTACACTGAAGCTTTCTTT. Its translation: CASSYQGGTYTEAFF.

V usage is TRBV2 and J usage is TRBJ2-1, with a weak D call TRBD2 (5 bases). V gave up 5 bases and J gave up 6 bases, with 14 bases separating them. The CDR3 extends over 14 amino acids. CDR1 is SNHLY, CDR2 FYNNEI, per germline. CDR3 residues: CASSPFGRFNEQFF. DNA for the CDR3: TGTGCCAGCAGTCCTTTTGGGAGATTCAATGAGCAGTTCTTC.

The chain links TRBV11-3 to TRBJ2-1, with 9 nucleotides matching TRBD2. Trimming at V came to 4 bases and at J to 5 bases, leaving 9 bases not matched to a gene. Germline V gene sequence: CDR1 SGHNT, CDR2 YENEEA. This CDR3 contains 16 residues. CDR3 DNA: TGTGCCAGCAGCTCCCAGGCAGCGGGAGGCCACAATGAGCAGTTCTTC. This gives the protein CASSSQAAGGHNEQFF.